This TCR beta chain was sequenced in a study of blood T cells in healthy people across ages. Whole-study results and caveats: PBMC samples, being unsorted, prevented any conclusive comparison of naive and antigen-experienced cells. Long-lived donors exceeded aged donors in naive CD4+ cells and diversity.

As regards this clonotype: Its matching antigen is unknown.

Germline V CDR1 and CDR2: SNHLY, FYNNEI. The CDR3 extends over 15 amino acids. The V segment lost 0 bases and the J segment 4 bases; nucleotides outside the gene matches: 2. Peripheral blood from each donor was collected in a volume of approximately 9.5 milliliters. Using a J-beta primer mix together with a sample-barcoded 5' primer, a second PCR was run for about 6 to 12 cycles. TCRdb re-derived calls from the 5' RACE reads in MiXCR, one entry per CDR3 protein. The sample has 1 million to 1.2 million distinct CDR3 sequences; 30% to 40% are singletons. V is TRBV2 and J is TRBJ2-3; TRBD2 aligns across 9 bases. Material: blood. This sequence was found in a man aged 18 to 35 in good health. CDR3 nucleotides: TGTGCCAGCAGTGAAGCCATAGCGGGGGCAGATACGCAGTATTTT. This sequence encodes CASSEAIAGADTQYF.